The 22 T cell receptor beta chains listed next were all sequenced from one sample in a study of cytomegalovirus exposure and HLA in healthy donors. 13 Jbeta primers and 60 Vbeta primers were used for the PCR. Assay used: immunoSEQ multiplex PCR; TCRdb lists only in-frame clones, some missing. The sample data list 30,000 to 40,000 clones. Sequenced: PBMCs. The source is a man aged 40-55 years in good health and CMV-seropositive.

Regarding this clone: Relative to the germline gene, one junction end is altered; a read error may explain this. This chain connects TRBV30 to TRBJ2-1; TRBD2 agrees at 9 bases. There are 11 residues in the CDR3. In germline, CDR1 is GTSNPN, CDR2 SVGIG (reference sequence). This chain's CDR3 is CAWRPGLALVF. For the CDR3, the DNA is TGTGCCTGGAGACCTGGACTAGCGTTGGTCTTC.

The chain joins TRBV19 to TRBJ1-4, with D tentatively TRBD1 (6 bases). CDR3 length: 15 amino acids. V was shortened by 9 bases and J by 2 bases, with 16 bases between the two germline ends. Germline CDR1 reads LNHDA; CDR2 reads SQIVND (reference sequence). CDR3 coding DNA: TGTGCCAGCAACCTCAGGGGCATTACTAATGAAAAACTGTTTTTT. As protein: CASNLRGITNEKLFF. Combining the CDR3 with reference TRBV19 and TRBJ1-4 gives the whole variable domain DGGITQSPKYLFRKEGQNVTLSCEQNLNHDAMYWYRQDPGQGLRLIYYSQIVNDFQKGDIAEGYSVSREKKESFPLTVTSAQKNPTAFYLCASNLRGITNEKLFFGSGTQLSVL.

The J gene is TRBJ1-1, the V gene TRBV18, with D unclear. This CDR3 has 17 residues. The ends were cut back, 6 bases at V and 1 base at J, with 21 bases in the middle. CDR1 KGHSH and CDR2 LQKENI come from the germline V gene. CDR3 DNA sequence: TGTGCCAGCTCCCCCACCTCGGCGTTAGCGACGAACACTGAAGCTTTCTTT. Translation gives CASSPTSALATNTEAFF.

The chain couples TRBV10-3 to TRBJ2-7; tentative D call: TRBD2 (7 bases). This CDR3 is built from 11 residues. Trimming took 7 bases from V and 6 from J, leaving 10 bases between them. CDR1 is ENHRY and CDR2 is SYGVKD in the germline V gene. The CDR3: CAINREGEQYF. CDR3 nucleotide sequence: TGTGCCATCAACAGGGAGGGCGAGCAGTACTTC.

This chain joins TRBV7-2 and TRBJ2-1; maybe TRBD2 (6 bases). The V end lost 7 bases, the J end lost 10 bases, and 20 bases lay between the germline ends. The CDR3 contains 14 residues. CDR1 SGHTA and CDR2 FQGNSA come from the germline V gene. CDR3 nucleotide sequence: TGTGCCAGCAATGGGACTGTCGCCCCTCTAGAGCAGTTCTTC. It codes for CASNGTVAPLEQFF.

V usage is TRBV18 and J usage is TRBJ1-5; D may be TRBD1 (5 bases). Trimming shortened V by 5 bases and J by 2 bases, and 13 bases separated the two germline ends. Per germline, CDR1 KGHSH and CDR2 LQKENI. CDR3 size: 15 residues. The CDR3 DNA follows: TGTGCCAGCTCAGTGGGAAAACAGGGCAATCAGCCCCAGCATTTT. Translation gives CASSVGKQGNQPQHF.

V and J are TRBV12-5 and TRBJ1-1, with D possibly TRBD1 on 5 matching bases. Germline CDR1 is LGHNT and CDR2 is FRNRAP. V shed 2 bases and J shed 3 bases, with 7 bases lying between them. CDR3 size: 13 residues. As DNA, the CDR3 is TGTGCTAGTGGTTTGACGGGGGACACTGAAGCTTTCTTT. Translated: CASGLTGDTEAFF.

The V call is TRBV11-2, the J call TRBJ1-1; 10 bases map to TRBD1. The CDR3 has 14 amino acids. V trimming: 8 bases; J trimming: 6 bases; junction bases outside the gene matches: 9. CDR1 is SGHAT, CDR2 FQNNGV, per germline. CDR3 region: CASGPGQGRAEAFF. DNA for the CDR3: TGTGCCAGCGGGCCGGGACAGGGGCGAGCTGAAGCTTTCTTT.

The rearrangement uses TRBV5-1 and TRBJ2-7, with 7 bases lining up with TRBD1. Looked up from germline, CDR1 is SGHRS and CDR2 is YFSETQ. There are 16 residues in the CDR3. Unmatched junction bases numbered 14, after V lost 3 bases and J lost 5 bases. The CDR3 DNA sequence: TGCGCCAGCAGCTCAGGGGCCGGGACAGTTGGCGACGAGCAGTACTTC. The encoded protein is CASSSGAGTVGDEQYF.

The chain links TRBV5-5 to TRBJ1-1, with D possibly being TRBD1 (5 bases). The CDR3 has 15 amino acids. Looked up from germline, CDR1 is SGHKS and CDR2 is YYEKEE (reference sequence). V lost 4 bases and J lost 4, with 17 bases in between. The CDR3 loop reads CASSPHGGVGTEAFF. The DNA for the CDR3 is TGTGCCAGCAGCCCCCACGGGGGGGTTGGCACTGAAGCTTTCTTT.

This chain connects TRBV10-3 to TRBJ2-1; no clear D. Germline V CDR1 and CDR2: ENHRY, SYGVKD. V was pared by 4 bases and J by 5 bases, with 18 bases between. The CDR3 is 16 amino acids. The CDR3 sequence is CAISARSSLAHNEQFF. CDR3 DNA: TGTGCCATCAGTGCCCGGTCCTCTTTAGCTCACAATGAGCAGTTCTTC.

The chain couples TRBV30 to TRBJ1-3; D unresolved. The V and J ends lost 4 bases and 0 bases respectively, with 10 bases between them. Germline lookup yields CDR1 GTSNPN and CDR2 SVGIG (reference sequence). This CDR3 has 14 residues. CDR3 protein: CAWNPMSSGNTIYF. The CDR3, as DNA: TGTGCCTGGAACCCGATGAGCTCTGGAAACACCATATATTTT.

This rearrangement joins TRBV15 to TRBJ2-7; 9 bases align to TRBD1. V was clipped by 0 bases and J by 7 bases; unmatched bases: 10. CDR1 LNHNV and CDR2 YYDKDF come from the germline V gene (reference sequence). The CDR3 is made up of 16 amino acids. CDR3 sequence reads: CATSRDLGTGLREQYF. The CDR3 DNA follows: TGTGCCACCAGCAGAGATTTAGGGACAGGGTTGAGGGAGCAGTACTTC.

Comments on this clone: Germline and junction disagree at one end, which may indicate a read error. J is TRBJ2-5 and V is TRBV7-7, with 7 bases fitting TRBD1. This CDR3 region has 16 residues. CDR1 is SSHAT, CDR2 FNYEAQ, per germline (reference sequence). This chain's CDR3 is CASSLGAGGYQETQYF. Here the CDR3 DNA reads TGTGCTAGCAGCTTAGGGGCAGGGGGTTACCAAGAGACCCAGTACTTC. The variable domain in full, with the rest retrieved from reference TRBV7-7 and TRBJ2-5, is GAGVSQSPRYKVTKRGQDVTLRCDPISSHATLYWYQQALGQGPEFLTYFNYEAQPDKSGLPSDRFSAERPEGSISTLTIQRTEQRDSAMYRCASSLGAGGYQETQYFGPGTRLLVL.

The CDR3 nucleotides are TGCGCCAGCAGTAGGGCTAGCGGGAGTGAGACCCAGTACTTC. This codes for CASSRASGSETQYF. The chain recombines TRBV5-1 with TRBJ2-5; 10 positions match TRBD2. The ends lost 5 bases at V and 5 bases at J; junction bases unmatched: 6. Germline CDR1 reads SGHRS; CDR2 reads YFSETQ. The CDR3 is made up of 14 amino acids.

The chain has TRBV28 and TRBJ2-5; 8 bases map to TRBD1. V lost 8 bases to trimming and J lost 4 bases; unmatched junction nucleotides: 9. There are 14 residues in the CDR3. The germline CDR1 and CDR2 sequences are MDHEN and SYDVKM. The CDR3 coding sequence is TGTGCCAGCCGCATTGGGACAGGCTTAGAGACCCAGTACTTC. Translation gives CASRIGTGLETQYF.

This chain uses TRBV10-3 with TRBJ1-2; TRBD1 matches 9 bases. CDR1 is ENHRY and CDR2 is SYGVKD in the germline V gene. This CDR3 is 13 amino acids long. Unmatched junction bases numbered 6, after V lost 6 bases and J lost 7 bases. The CDR3 coding sequence is TGTGCCATCAGCACCCTGGACAGGGGTGGCTACACCTTC. Amino acids: CAISTLDRGGYTF.

The J gene is TRBJ1-4, the V gene TRBV18, with 7 bases identical to TRBD1. V was clipped by 3 bases and J by 0 bases; unmatched bases: 1. The CDR3 is made up of 15 amino acids. Germline V gene sequence: CDR1 KGHSH, CDR2 LQKENI. The chain's CDR3 is CASSPDRATNEKLFF. CDR3 coding DNA: TGTGCCAGCTCACCTGACAGGGCAACTAATGAAAAACTGTTTTTT. Drawing the rest from reference TRBV18 and TRBJ1-4, the complete variable domain is NAGVMQNPRHLVRRRGQEARLRCSPMKGHSHVYWYRQLPEEGLKFMVYLQKENIIDESGMPKERFSAEFPKEGPSILRIQQVVRGDSAAYFCASSPDRATNEKLFFGSGTQLSVL.

This chain uses TRBV27 with TRBJ2-5; 15 bases map to TRBD2. This CDR3 region has 17 residues. With 9 bases clipped from V and 6 bases from J, the junction kept 14 bases outside the gene matches. Germline CDR1 is MNHEY and CDR2 is SMNVEV (reference sequence). The DNA of the CDR3 is TGTGCCAGGGATGGGGGACTAGCGGGAGGCCCCGCGAAGACCCAGTACTTC. Protein sequence: CARDGGLAGGPAKTQYF.

The rearrangement joins TRBV4-1 to TRBJ2-3, with D uncertain. V was cut by 7 bases and J by 1 base, with 12 bases left in between. The germline gives CDR1 MGHRA, CDR2 YSYEKL. The CDR3 is 14 amino acids. Written as DNA, the CDR3 is TGCGCCAGCACATTTATGGGCGGCACAGATACGCAGTATTTT. This translates into CASTFMGGTDTQYF.

This sequence joins TRBV11-2 and TRBJ2-2; TRBD2 matches at 9 bases. CDR3 length: 16 amino acids. The V gene end was trimmed by 7 bases and the J gene end by 4 bases; junction bases not matched to a gene: 10. Germline V gives CDR1 SGHAT, CDR2 FQNNGV. The CDR3 sequence is CASTPLAGVVTGELFF. In DNA, the CDR3 is TGTGCCAGCACTCCATTAGCGGGAGTAGTCACCGGGGAGCTGTTTTTT.

The V and J genes are TRBV7-2 and TRBJ2-1, with 7 bases identical to TRBD1. The CDR3 spans 15 residues. V trimming: 1 base; J trimming: 4 bases; junction bases outside the gene matches: 4. Looked up from germline, CDR1 is SGHTA and CDR2 is FQGNSA. This CDR3 is CASSLEGGGYNEQFF. DNA of the CDR3: TGTGCCAGCAGCTTAGAAGGGGGCGGGTACAATGAGCAGTTCTTC.